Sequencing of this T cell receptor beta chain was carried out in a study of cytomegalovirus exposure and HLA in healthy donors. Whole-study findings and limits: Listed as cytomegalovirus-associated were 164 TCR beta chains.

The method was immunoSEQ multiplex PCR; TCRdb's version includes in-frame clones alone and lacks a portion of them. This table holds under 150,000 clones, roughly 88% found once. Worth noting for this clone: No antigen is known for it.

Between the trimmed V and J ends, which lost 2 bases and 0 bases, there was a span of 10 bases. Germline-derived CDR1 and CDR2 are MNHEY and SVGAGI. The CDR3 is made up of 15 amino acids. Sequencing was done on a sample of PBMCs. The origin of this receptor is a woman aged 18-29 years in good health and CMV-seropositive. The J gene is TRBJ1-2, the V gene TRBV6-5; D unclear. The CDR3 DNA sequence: TGTGCCAGCAGTTACGGCCACCTAGCTAACTATGGCTACACCTTC. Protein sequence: CASSYGHLANYGYTF.